The TCR beta chain under discussion was sequenced for a study of cytomegalovirus exposure and HLA in healthy donors (dated by TCRdb to about 2017). About the study as a whole: According to a later analysis, one platform produced both the roughly 130 validation repertoires and the 666 repertoires of the first cohort. To predict cytomegalovirus infection status, the study brought together high-throughput TCR immunosequencing, statistical association of individual TCRs with disease status, and machine learning. The study was designed to test whether signatures of past pathogen exposure could be identified by cataloging public T cell receptors. Along with the approximately 650-subject first cohort, a separate validation cohort of more than 90 different subjects was used. General findings and caveats noted by the study authors: The classifier was reported to diagnose cytomegalovirus status with high specificity and sensitivity in both the original cohort and the validation cohort. A total of 150 to 200 TCR beta chains were listed by the study as associated with cytomegalovirus. While some public TCRs were present in many individuals, most TCR sequences turned up only very rarely across donors. According to the authors, the approach could potentially be generalized to other disease states and immunological phenotypes. A later analysis found that TCRs clustered in the first cohort also tended to co-occur in the 120 validation repertoires, with 94% of cluster scores above 0. The validation cohort had no HLA typing available for a later analysis, so co-occurrence within that cohort was assessed over all 130 or so repertoires. A few of the identified cytomegalovirus-associated TCR beta chains were confirmed in vitro to be specific for cytomegalovirus antigens.

Separate from the roughly 650-subject first cohort, the validation cohort of 90 to 150 subjects was the group to which the donors belonged. Taken from cysteine to phenylalanine, the CDR3 has 13 residues. The DNA shown is the 39-base CDR3, in frame from base 1. V loses 5 bases of germline sequence and J loses 4 bases, and the interval between the two ends is 9 bases. The germline V gene (reference sequence) specifies MNHEY as CDR1 and SMNVEV as CDR2. About this clone itself: Which antigen it targets is not known. No base-level quality is on record; no much larger clone is a single base apart.

Library generation was performed with the immunoSEQ multiplex PCR assay. The authors' pipeline ran thus. A statistical classification framework was built to diagnose cytomegalovirus status from the catalog of TCR beta chain sequences. The table was pulled from immuneACCESS by TCRdb, which kept in-frame rearrangements only. Such tables lose some clones; where checked, under half of the loss comes from unresolved V genes, and the rest has no known cause. V and J calls plus clone size are reproduced from that table; the DNA served to infer D and trimming. The sample table records under 100,000 clones; approximately 96% of these occur just once. The top ten hold 0.78% of the sample.

The sequence was collected from a man aged 18 to 30 in good health and CMV-seronegative. The material sequenced was PBMCs. Here the chain combines TRBV27 and TRBJ1-5; the D gene is perhaps TRBD1, from 5 matching bases. The CDR3 here reads CASSHWTNQPQHF. The DNA sequence follows: TGTGCCAGCAGTCATTGGACAAATCAGCCCCAGCATTTT.